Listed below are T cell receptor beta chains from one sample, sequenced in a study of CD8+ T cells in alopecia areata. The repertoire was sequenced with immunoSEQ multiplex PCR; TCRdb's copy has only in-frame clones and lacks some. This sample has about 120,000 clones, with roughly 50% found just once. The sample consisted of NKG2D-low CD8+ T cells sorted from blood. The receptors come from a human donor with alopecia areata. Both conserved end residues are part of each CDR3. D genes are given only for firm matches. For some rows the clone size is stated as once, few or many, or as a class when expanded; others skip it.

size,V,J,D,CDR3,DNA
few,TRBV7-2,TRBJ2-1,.,CASSREVYEQFF,TGTGCCAGCAGCCGAGAAGTTTATGAGCAGTTCTTC
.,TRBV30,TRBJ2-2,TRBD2,CAWSGGTFGGRVTGELFF,TGTGCCTGGAGTGGTGGTACCTTTGGCGGGAGGGTCACCGGGGAGCTGTTTTTT
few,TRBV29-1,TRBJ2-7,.,CSVEAEYGSSYEQYF,TGCAGCGTTGAGGCGGAGTATGGGAGCTCCTACGAGCAGTACTTC
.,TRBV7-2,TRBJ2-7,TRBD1,CASSYPRTGPSSYEQYF,TGTGCCAGCAGCTATCCCAGGACAGGCCCGAGCTCCTACGAGCAGTACTTC
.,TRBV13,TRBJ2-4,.,CASSLRGPGRPHF,TGTGCCAGCAGCTTACGAGGTCCGGGACGGCCGCACTTC
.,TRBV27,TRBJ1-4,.,CASSFIAGDNEKLFF,TGTGCCAGCAGTTTCATAGCAGGGGATAATGAAAAACTGTTTTTT
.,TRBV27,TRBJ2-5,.,CASKGHREETQYF,TGTGCCAGCAAAGGCCACAGGGAAGAGACCCAGTACTTC
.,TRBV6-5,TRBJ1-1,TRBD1,CASSEGQENTEAFF,TGTGCCAGCAGTGAAGGACAGGAAAACACTGAAGCTTTCTTT
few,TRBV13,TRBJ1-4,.,CASSRGREKLFF,TGTGCCAGCAGCCGAGGTAGAGAAAAACTGTTTTTT
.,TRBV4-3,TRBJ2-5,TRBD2,CASSQEGPSGEETQYF,TGCGCCAGCAGCCAAGAAGGTCCTAGCGGGGAAGAGACCCAGTACTTC
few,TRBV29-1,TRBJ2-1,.,CSVETEGNEQFF,TGCAGCGTTGAGACCGAAGGCAATGAGCAGTTCTTC
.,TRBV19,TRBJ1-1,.,CASSETLNTEAFF,TGTGCCAGTAGTGAAACATTGAACACTGAAGCTTTCTTT
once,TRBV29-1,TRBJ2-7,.,CSVRGLSYEQYF,TGCAGCGTGAGAGGGCTCTCCTACGAGCAGTACTTC
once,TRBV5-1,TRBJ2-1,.,CASSSGYNEQFF,TGCGCCAGCAGCTCAGGTTACAATGAGCAGTTCTTC
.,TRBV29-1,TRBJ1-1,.,CSVEYDTEAFF,TGCAGCGTTGAATATGACACTGAAGCTTTCTTT
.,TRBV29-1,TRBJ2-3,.,CSVPTDRTDTQYF,TGCAGCGTTCCGACGGACCGCACAGATACGCAGTATTTT
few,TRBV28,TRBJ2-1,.,CASSPPAGWDEQFF,TGTGCCAGCAGTCCCCCGGCCGGGTGGGATGAGCAGTTCTTC
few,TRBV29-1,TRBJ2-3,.,CSGITDTQYF,TGCAGCGGGATTACAGATACGCAGTATTTT
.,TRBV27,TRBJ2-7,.,CASSPITGNEQYF,TGTGCCAGCAGTCCGATCACAGGGAACGAGCAGTACTTC
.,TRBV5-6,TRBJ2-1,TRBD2,CASSLNGEGSYNEQFF,TGTGCCAGCAGCTTGAACGGGGAGGGATCCTACAATGAGCAGTTCTTC
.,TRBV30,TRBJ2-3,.,CAWSVLGGATTDTQYF,TGTGCCTGGAGTGTACTAGGGGGGGCCACCACAGATACGCAGTATTTT
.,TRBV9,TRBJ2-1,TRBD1,CASSGRTGGSYNEQFF,TGTGCCAGCAGCGGTCGTACAGGGGGCTCCTACAATGAGCAGTTCTTC
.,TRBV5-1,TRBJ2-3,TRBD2,CASSLESGSPTDTQYF,TGCGCCAGCAGCTTGGAGAGCGGGAGTCCGACAGATACGCAGTATTTT
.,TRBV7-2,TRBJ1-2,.,CASSSPGTGYTF,TGTGCCAGCAGCTCCCCCGGGACAGGCTACACCTTC
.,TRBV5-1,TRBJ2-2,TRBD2,CASSLRLADFTGELFF,TGCGCCAGCAGCTTGAGGCTAGCGGATTTCACCGGGGAGCTGTTTTTT
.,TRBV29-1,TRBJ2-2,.,CSVGGTGELFF,TGCAGCGTTGGGGGCACCGGGGAGCTGTTTTTT
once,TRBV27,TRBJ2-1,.,CASGLAYSYNEQFF,TGTGCCAGCGGCTTAGCCTACTCCTACAATGAGCAGTTCTTC
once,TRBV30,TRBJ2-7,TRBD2,CAWSPAGAGHEQYF,TGTGCCTGGAGTCCAGCGGGAGCGGGCCACGAGCAGTACTTC
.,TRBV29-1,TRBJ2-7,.,CSVERYEQYF,TGCAGCGTTGAACGGTACGAGCAGTACTTC
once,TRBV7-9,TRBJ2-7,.,CASSHAGNSYEQYF,TGTGCCAGCAGTCACGCGGGGAACTCCTACGAGCAGTACTTC
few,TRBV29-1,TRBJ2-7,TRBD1,CSAQGDHEQYF,TGCAGCGCACAGGGGGACCACGAGCAGTACTTC
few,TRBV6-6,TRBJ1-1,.,CASSPNLPEAFF,TGTGCCAGCAGTCCCAACCTTCCTGAAGCTTTCTTT
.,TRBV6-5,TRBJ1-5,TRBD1,CASSSTGTGVDQPQHF,TGTGCCAGCAGTTCGACCGGGACAGGTGTCGATCAGCCCCAGCATTTT
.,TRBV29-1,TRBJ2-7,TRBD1,CSVRTGSSYEQYF,TGCAGCGTGAGGACAGGGTCATCCTACGAGCAGTACTTC
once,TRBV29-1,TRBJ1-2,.,CSVEAPVSYGYTF,TGCAGCGTTGAAGCGCCTGTATCCTATGGCTACACCTTC
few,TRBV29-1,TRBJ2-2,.,CSVAGLQAGELFF,TGCAGCGTAGCAGGGTTACAAGCCGGGGAGCTGTTTTTT
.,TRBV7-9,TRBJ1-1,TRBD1,CASSVTTGLNTEAFF,TGTGCCAGCAGCGTCACGACAGGGTTGAACACTGAAGCTTTCTTT
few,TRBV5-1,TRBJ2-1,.,CASSLGAASYNEQFF,TGCGCCAGCAGCTTGGGTGCGGCCTCCTACAATGAGCAGTTCTTC
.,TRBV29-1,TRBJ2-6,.,CSVVLASGANVLTF,TGCAGCGTTGTGTTAGCCTCTGGGGCCAACGTCCTGACTTTC
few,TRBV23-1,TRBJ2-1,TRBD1,CASSEEDRTYNEQFF,TGCGCCAGCAGTGAGGAGGACAGGACCTACAATGAGCAGTTCTTC
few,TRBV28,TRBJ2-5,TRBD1,CASSLSAGGTETQYF,TGTGCCAGCAGTTTATCCGCAGGGGGTACGGAGACCCAGTACTTC
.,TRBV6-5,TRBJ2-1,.,CASSYSREANEQFF,TGTGCCAGCAGTTACTCTCGAGAGGCCAATGAGCAGTTCTTC
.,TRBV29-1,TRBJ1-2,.,CSVFTDYYGYTF,TGCAGCGTTTTCACAGACTACTATGGCTACACCTTC
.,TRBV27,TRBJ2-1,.,CASSISGTYNEQFF,TGTGCCAGCAGTATCTCGGGCACCTACAATGAGCAGTTCTTC
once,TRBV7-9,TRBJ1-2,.,CASSLPDRQDGYTF,TGTGCCAGCAGCTTACCTGACCGACAGGACGGCTACACCTTC
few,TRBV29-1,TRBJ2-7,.,CSVEVRTYEQYF,TGCAGCGTTGAAGTGCGAACCTACGAGCAGTACTTC
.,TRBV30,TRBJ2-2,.,CAWRMTDTGELFF,TGTGCCTGGAGAATGACAGACACCGGGGAGCTGTTTTTT
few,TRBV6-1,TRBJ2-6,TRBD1,CASSESGQGVSGANVLTF,TGTGCCAGCAGTGAATCGGGACAGGGGGTCTCTGGGGCCAACGTCCTGACTTTC
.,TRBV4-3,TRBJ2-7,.,CASSQDVGVAPYEQYF,TGCGCCAGCAGCCAAGATGTAGGAGTAGCGCCGTACGAGCAGTACTTC
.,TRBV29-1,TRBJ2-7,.,CSVEIYYEQYF,TGCAGCGTTGAAATCTATTACGAGCAGTACTTC
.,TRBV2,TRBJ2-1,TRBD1,CASTGGDVNEQFF,TGTGCCAGCACAGGGGGAGATGTGAATGAGCAGTTCTTC
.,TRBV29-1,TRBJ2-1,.,CSVEGEDGGNYNEQFF,TGCAGCGTTGAGGGGGAAGATGGGGGAAACTACAATGAGCAGTTCTTC